These T cell receptor beta chains were read from a single sample in a study of response to subunit inactivated influenza vaccine. TCRdb re-called the RT-PCR reads with MiXCR, one entry per CDR3 protein. The table includes some 850,000 distinct CDR3 sequences, about 18% detected once. Specimen: PBMCs from blood, collected around 5 days after vaccination. The receptors come from a man aged 45-60 years who received an inactivated influenza vaccine. Each CDR3 is given without its conserved first and last residue. A D gene is named only where the DNA matches it firmly. Clone size is not always given. Where it is, it says once, few, many or a class for expanded clones.

v_gene: TRBV18
d_gene: TRBD2
j_gene: TRBJ2-7
abundance: once
CDR3aa: ASSPGLPDYEQY

v_gene: TRBV5-6
d_gene: -
j_gene: TRBJ2-5
abundance: few
CDR3aa: ASSLGTVEQETQY

v_gene: TRBV18
d_gene: -
j_gene: TRBJ2-7
abundance: -
CDR3aa: ASSPRRETSYEQY

v_gene: TRBV20-1
d_gene: -
j_gene: TRBJ1-1
abundance: -
CDR3aa: SARGGARGAEAF

v_gene: TRBV6-5
d_gene: -
j_gene: TRBJ2-1
abundance: few
CDR3aa: ASSYGGRGPHIYNEQF

v_gene: TRBV5-1
d_gene: -
j_gene: TRBJ1-2
abundance: few
CDR3aa: ASSEGAGRGYT

v_gene: TRBV20-1
d_gene: TRBD2
j_gene: TRBJ2-1
abundance: -
CDR3aa: SAPLAGGRSQF

v_gene: TRBV5-1
d_gene: -
j_gene: TRBJ2-3
abundance: -
CDR3aa: ASSPRTRDTKY

v_gene: TRBV5-6
d_gene: TRBD1
j_gene: TRBJ1-2
abundance: few
CDR3aa: ASSFGTGIFYGYT

v_gene: TRBV5-1
d_gene: -
j_gene: TRBJ2-1
abundance: -
CDR3aa: ASSRLPKAGEQF

v_gene: TRBV29-1
d_gene: TRBD2
j_gene: TRBJ2-3
abundance: many
CDR3aa: SVAGTSWTDTQY

v_gene: TRBV5-1
d_gene: -
j_gene: TRBJ1-1
abundance: -
CDR3aa: ASSDQGVVAF

v_gene: TRBV6-5
d_gene: -
j_gene: TRBJ1-1
abundance: -
CDR3aa: ASSYSSGLTF

v_gene: TRBV19
d_gene: -
j_gene: TRBJ1-1
abundance: -
CDR3aa: ASSVLGIEAF

v_gene: TRBV6-2/TRBV6-3
d_gene: TRBD1
j_gene: TRBJ1-2
abundance: few
CDR3aa: ASRTGEGYT

v_gene: TRBV5-1
d_gene: -
j_gene: TRBJ2-3
abundance: many
CDR3aa: ASSFATVTDTQY

v_gene: TRBV6-6
d_gene: -
j_gene: TRBJ2-7
abundance: few
CDR3aa: ASSPHDPREQY

v_gene: TRBV10-3
d_gene: -
j_gene: TRBJ2-5
abundance: few
CDR3aa: AISGTMDGTQY

v_gene: TRBV12-3/TRBV12-4
d_gene: -
j_gene: TRBJ2-7
abundance: few
CDR3aa: AISLGYEQY

v_gene: TRBV12-3/TRBV12-4
d_gene: -
j_gene: TRBJ2-1
abundance: few
CDR3aa: ASSLVSDEQF

v_gene: TRBV20-1
d_gene: -
j_gene: TRBJ2-7
abundance: few
CDR3aa: SARDRAGNPYEQY

v_gene: TRBV12-3/TRBV12-4
d_gene: -
j_gene: TRBJ2-1
abundance: -
CDR3aa: ASSRTGTLYNEQF

v_gene: TRBV9
d_gene: -
j_gene: TRBJ1-6
abundance: -
CDR3aa: ASSVAGGLNSPLH

v_gene: TRBV20-1
d_gene: TRBD1
j_gene: TRBJ2-7
abundance: -
CDR3aa: SARTSDRATYEQY

v_gene: TRBV4-1
d_gene: -
j_gene: TRBJ2-5
abundance: -
CDR3aa: ASSHPLGTQY

v_gene: TRBV11-2
d_gene: -
j_gene: TRBJ1-2
abundance: few
CDR3aa: ASTSAGNGYT

v_gene: TRBV7-2
d_gene: -
j_gene: TRBJ2-3
abundance: few
CDR3aa: ASSQQQDTQY

v_gene: TRBV20-1
d_gene: TRBD2
j_gene: TRBJ2-7
abundance: few
CDR3aa: SARPPTSTPDEQY

v_gene: TRBV20-1
d_gene: TRBD1
j_gene: TRBJ1-3
abundance: -
CDR3aa: SARASGQGRRNTIY

v_gene: TRBV20-1
d_gene: -
j_gene: TRBJ2-1
abundance: few
CDR3aa: SARSGPSNEQF

v_gene: TRBV7-2
d_gene: TRBD2
j_gene: TRBJ2-5
abundance: few
CDR3aa: ASSLIAGSKGETQY

v_gene: TRBV7-2
d_gene: -
j_gene: TRBJ1-2
abundance: -
CDR3aa: ASSPNLGTGYT

v_gene: TRBV12-3/TRBV12-4
d_gene: -
j_gene: TRBJ2-5
abundance: -
CDR3aa: ASSFPGGAETQY

v_gene: TRBV12-5
d_gene: TRBD1
j_gene: TRBJ2-5
abundance: -
CDR3aa: ASGPGQGRETQY

v_gene: TRBV7-8
d_gene: -
j_gene: TRBJ1-4
abundance: -
CDR3aa: ASSPGSVNEKLF

v_gene: TRBV7-6
d_gene: -
j_gene: TRBJ2-5
abundance: -
CDR3aa: ASSLGPPTLQETQY

v_gene: TRBV11-3
d_gene: -
j_gene: TRBJ1-1
abundance: -
CDR3aa: ASSPQGTTEAF

v_gene: TRBV20-1
d_gene: -
j_gene: TRBJ2-3
abundance: many
CDR3aa: SARLRGTDTQY

v_gene: TRBV24-1
d_gene: TRBD2
j_gene: TRBJ2-3
abundance: many
CDR3aa: ATSEGGGRTDTQY

v_gene: TRBV7-3
d_gene: -
j_gene: TRBJ2-1
abundance: few
CDR3aa: ASSLIFVLFSIFSYNEQF

v_gene: TRBV15
d_gene: -
j_gene: TRBJ2-1
abundance: many
CDR3aa: ATSREAHYNEQF

v_gene: TRBV4-3
d_gene: TRBD2
j_gene: TRBJ2-7
abundance: -
CDR3aa: ASSQGTSGLYEQY